Listed below are T cell receptor beta chains from one sample, sequenced in a study of blood T cell repertoires in COVID-19. Sequencing used immunoSEQ multiplex PCR; TCRdb keeps in-frame clones, though not all of them. In the table there are 45,000 to 75,000 clones, 80% to 90% of which are singletons. Material for sequencing was peripheral blood. The receptors were sampled from a man aged 55 to 70 with acute or convalescent COVID-19. CDR3s include the opening cysteine and the closing phenylalanine or tryptophan. The order of the fields is CDR3 protein, CDR3 DNA, V gene, D gene, clone size, J gene. The D gene is left open where the match is weak. For some rows the clone size is stated as once, few or many, or as a class when expanded; others skip it.

CASSLGTVNYGYTF TGTGCCAGCAGCTTAGGGACAGTAAACTATGGCTACACCTTC TRBV7-9 . . TRBJ1-2
CASSPDRTGLNYGYTF TGTGCCAGCTCACCAGATAGGACAGGACTTAACTATGGCTACACCTTC TRBV18 TRBD1 . TRBJ1-2
CSAEQVTEAFF TGCAGTGCGGAACAGGTAACTGAAGCTTTCTTT TRBV20-1 . . TRBJ1-1
CASSPSMGDWRKPQHF TGTGCCAGCAGCCCTAGCATGGGGGACTGGAGGAAGCCCCAGCATTTT TRBV5-5 . . TRBJ1-5
CASSLGTSGETQYF TGTGCCAGCAGCTTAGGGACTAGCGGAGAGACCCAGTACTTC TRBV5-4 TRBD2 . TRBJ2-5
CASSPRGSGNTGELFF TGCGCCAGCAGCCCCCGGGGTAGCGGGAACACCGGGGAGCTGTTTTTT TRBV5-1 . . TRBJ2-2
CASSYPGTGWYGYTF TGTGCCAGCAGCTACCCCGGGACAGGGTGGTATGGCTACACCTTC TRBV5-4 TRBD1 once TRBJ1-2
CASSLTGDPFGKLFF TGTGCCAGCAGCTTGACAGGGGACCCGTTTGGAAAACTGTTTTTT TRBV9 TRBD1 few TRBJ1-4
CASSPRYAEQFF TGTGCCAGTAGTCCCCGGTATGCTGAGCAGTTCTTC TRBV19 . . TRBJ2-1
CASSTDNNEQFF TGTGCCAGCTCTACAGACAACAATGAGCAGTTCTTC TRBV7-3 . . TRBJ2-1